A selection of T cell receptor beta chains follows, all from one sample in a study of T cell repertoires in cytomegalovirus infection. MiXCR was run by TCRdb on the reads, yielding one entry per CDR3 protein. This sample has some 300,000 distinct CDR3 sequences, with roughly an eighth found just once. Sequencing input: PBMCs. The source is a human donor in good health (CMV status not recorded). Some clones in this sample may be carry-over from other donors' samples. CDR3s include the opening cysteine and the closing phenylalanine or tryptophan. D genes are given only for firm matches. Size values are once, few and many counts, or a class for expanded clones, and some rows have none.

>TRBJ2-7|TRBD1|many|TRBV7-2
CASSLSTGTVNYEQYF
TGTGCCAGCAGCTTATCAACCGGGACAGTAAACTACGAGCAGTACTTC
>TRBJ1-1|NA|many|TRBV7-3
CASSLGMGAEAFF
TGTGCCAGCAGCTTGGGAATGGGGGCTGAAGCTTTCTTT
>TRBJ1-1|NA|NA|TRBV15
CATSRSHWGQVMNTEAFF
TGTGCCACCAGCAGATCACATTGGGGCCAAGTCATGAACACTGAAGCTTTCTTT
>TRBJ2-5|TRBD2|few|TRBV28
CASRPGGPQTQYF
TGTGCCAGCAGGCCGGGAGGGCCCCAGACCCAGTACTTC
>TRBJ2-5|NA|many|TRBV29-1
CSVAFQETQYF
TGCAGCGTTGCCTTCCAAGAGACCCAGTACTTC
>TRBJ1-5|TRBD1|few|TRBV6-1
CASSERTGSQPQHF
TGTGCCAGCAGTGAAAGGACAGGGAGTCAGCCCCAGCATTTT
>TRBJ1-4|TRBD1|NA|TRBV14
CASSRDRVEKLFF
TGTGCCAGCAGCCGGGACAGGGTTGAAAAACTGTTTTTT
>TRBJ1-2|TRBD1|NA|TRBV18
CASSQNRGNGYTF
TGTGCCAGCTCACAGAACAGGGGGAATGGCTACACCTTC
>TRBJ2-1|NA|many|TRBV11-3
CASSLRGRRNEQFF
TGTGCCAGCAGCTTAAGAGGGAGGAGAAATGAGCAGTTCTTC
>TRBJ2-2|NA|few|TRBV11-2
CASRALTGELFF
TGTGCCAGCAGGGCATTGACCGGGGAGCTGTTTTTT
>TRBJ2-7|NA|few|TRBV11-2
CASSLGFTATYEQYF
TGTGCCAGCAGCTTAGGTTTTACGGCCACCTACGAGCAGTACTTC
>TRBJ2-3|NA|NA|TRBV29-1
CSVRGSTDTQYF
TGCAGCGTTAGGGGCAGCACAGATACGCAGTATTTT
>TRBJ1-1|NA|many|TRBV7-3
CASSNMDSEAFF
TGTGCCAGCAGTAACATGGACTCTGAAGCTTTCTTT
>TRBJ1-5|NA|few|TRBV5-1
CASSPIGVNQPQHF
TGCGCCAGCAGCCCCATAGGCGTTAATCAGCCCCAGCATTTT
>TRBJ2-7|NA|many|TRBV4-2
CASSQVSVPYEQYF
TGTGCCAGCAGCCAAGTGTCGGTACCCTACGAGCAGTACTTC
>TRBJ2-6|NA|NA|TRBV12-3/TRBV12-4
CASSRGGANVLTF
TGTGCCAGCAGCCGTGGTGGGGCCAACGTCCTGACTTTC
>TRBJ2-3|NA|NA|TRBV18
CASSPQLEGDTQYF
TGTGCCAGCTCACCACAGCTGGAAGGGGATACGCAGTATTTT
>TRBJ1-5|NA|NA|TRBV6-6
CASSAIWGRNQPQHF
TGTGCCAGCAGTGCCATATGGGGCCGCAATCAGCCCCAGCATTTT
>TRBJ2-3|NA|NA|TRBV6-5
CASSLISTDKQYF
TGTGCCAGCAGCCTAATTTCCACAGATAAGCAGTATTTT
>TRBJ2-7|NA|NA|TRBV20-1
CSAYEDRIGPLRHYEQYF
TGCAGTGCCTACGAAGACAGGATTGGACCCCTTAGACACTACGAGCAGTACTTC
>TRBJ2-7|NA|NA|TRBV6-8
CASSKEASLYEQYF
TGTGCCAGCAGTAAGGAAGCATCTCTCTACGAGCAGTACTTC
>TRBJ2-7|NA|many|TRBV7-9
CASSLAGGWGYEQYF
TGTGCCAGCAGCTTAGCTGGGGGGTGGGGCTACGAGCAGTACTTC
>TRBJ1-5|NA|many|TRBV20-1
CSARAAGLRFLGGNQPQHF
TGCAGTGCTAGAGCCGCCGGACTAAGGTTCCTCGGGGGCAATCAGCCCCAGCATTTT
>TRBJ2-7|NA|NA|TRBV29-1
CSVEVGSEAPYEQYF
TGCAGCGTTGAAGTAGGCTCAGAGGCCCCCTACGAGCAGTACTTC
>TRBJ2-5|NA|NA|TRBV3-1
CASSQDLAVETQYF
TGTGCCAGCAGCCAAGACCTAGCTGTGGAGACCCAGTACTTC
>TRBJ2-1|NA|few|TRBV11-2
CASSLNGGDENEQFF
TGTGCCAGCAGCTTAAACGGGGGTGACGAAAATGAGCAGTTCTTC